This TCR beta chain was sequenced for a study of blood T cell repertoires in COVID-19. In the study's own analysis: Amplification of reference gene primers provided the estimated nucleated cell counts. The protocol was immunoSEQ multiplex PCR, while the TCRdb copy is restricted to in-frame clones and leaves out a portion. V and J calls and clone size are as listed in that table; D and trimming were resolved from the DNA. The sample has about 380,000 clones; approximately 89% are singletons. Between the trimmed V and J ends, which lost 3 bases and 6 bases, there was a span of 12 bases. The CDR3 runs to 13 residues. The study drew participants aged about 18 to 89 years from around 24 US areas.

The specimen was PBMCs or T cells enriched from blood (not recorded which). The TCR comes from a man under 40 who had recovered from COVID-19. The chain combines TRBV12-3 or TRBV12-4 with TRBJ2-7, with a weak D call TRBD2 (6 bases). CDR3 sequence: CASSFSPGVEQYF. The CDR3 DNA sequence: TGTGCCAGCAGTTTTTCGCCGGGGGTCGAGCAGTACTTC.